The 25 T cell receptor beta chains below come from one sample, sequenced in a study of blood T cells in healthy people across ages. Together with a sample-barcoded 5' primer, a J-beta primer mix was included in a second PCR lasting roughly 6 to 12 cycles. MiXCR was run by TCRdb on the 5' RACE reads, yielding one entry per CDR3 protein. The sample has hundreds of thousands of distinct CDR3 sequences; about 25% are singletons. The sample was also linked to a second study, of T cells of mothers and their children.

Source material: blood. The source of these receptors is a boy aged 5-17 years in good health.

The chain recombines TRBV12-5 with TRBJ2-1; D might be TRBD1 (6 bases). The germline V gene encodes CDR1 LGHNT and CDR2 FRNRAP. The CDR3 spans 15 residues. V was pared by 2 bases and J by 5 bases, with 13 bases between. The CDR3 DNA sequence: TGTGCTAGTGGTTTGCTGGGGGCGGATAACAATGAGCAGTTCTTC. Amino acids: CASGLLGADNNEQFF. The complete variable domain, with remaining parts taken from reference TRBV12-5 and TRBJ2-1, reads DARVTQTPRHKVTEMGQEVTMRCQPILGHNTVFWYRQTMMQGLELLAYFRNRAPLDDSGMPKDRFSAEMPDATLATLKIQPSEPRDSAVYFCASGLLGADNNEQFFGPGTRLTVL.

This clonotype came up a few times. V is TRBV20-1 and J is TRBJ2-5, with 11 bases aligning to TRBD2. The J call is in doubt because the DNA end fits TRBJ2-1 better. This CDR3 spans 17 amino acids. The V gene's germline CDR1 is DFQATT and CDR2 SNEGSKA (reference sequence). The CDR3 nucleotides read TGCAGTGCTAGCGGGACTAGCGGACTGGGCCCCTACAATGAGCAGTTCTTC. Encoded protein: CSASGTSGLGPYNEQFF.

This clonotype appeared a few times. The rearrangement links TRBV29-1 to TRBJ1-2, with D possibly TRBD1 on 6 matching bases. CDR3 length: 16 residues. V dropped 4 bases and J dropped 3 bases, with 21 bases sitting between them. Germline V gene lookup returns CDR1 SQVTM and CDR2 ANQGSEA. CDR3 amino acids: CSVGYRARLGDYGYTF. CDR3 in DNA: TGCAGCGTTGGGTACAGGGCGAGATTAGGCGACTATGGCTACACCTTC.

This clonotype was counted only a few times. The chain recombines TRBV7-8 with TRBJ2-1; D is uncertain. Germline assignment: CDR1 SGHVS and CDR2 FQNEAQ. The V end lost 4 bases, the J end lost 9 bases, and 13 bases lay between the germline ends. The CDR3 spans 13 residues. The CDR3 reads CASSSVPFSEQFF. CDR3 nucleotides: TGTGCCAGCAGCTCCGTTCCTTTCAGTGAGCAGTTCTTC.

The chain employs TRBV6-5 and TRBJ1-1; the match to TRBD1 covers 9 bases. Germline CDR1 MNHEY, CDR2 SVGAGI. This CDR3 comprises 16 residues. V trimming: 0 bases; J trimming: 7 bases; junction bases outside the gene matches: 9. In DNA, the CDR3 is TGTGCCAGCAGTTACTCCCGGACAGGGGAGATGGGTGAAGCTTTCTTT. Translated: CASSYSRTGEMGEAFF.

The CDR3: CASSQVDVSLSSYEQYF. The CDR3 DNA reads TGTGCCAGCAGCCAAGTTGACGTATCTCTTAGCTCCTACGAGCAGTACTTC. V gene TRBV3-1 combines with J gene TRBJ2-7; no clear D. This CDR3 region has 17 residues. The germline V gene encodes CDR1 LGHDT and CDR2 YNNKEL (reference sequence). Trimming shortened V by 1 base and J by 0 bases, and 16 bases separated the two germline ends.

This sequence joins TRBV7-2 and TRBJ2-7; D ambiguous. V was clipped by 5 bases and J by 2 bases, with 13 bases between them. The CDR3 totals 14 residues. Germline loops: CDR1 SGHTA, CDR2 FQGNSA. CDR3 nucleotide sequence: TGTGCCAGCAGCCGCTCGCCTACAGCCTACGAGCAGTACTTC. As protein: CASSRSPTAYEQYF. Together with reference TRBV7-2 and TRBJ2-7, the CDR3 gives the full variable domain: GAGVSQSPSNKVTEKGKDVELRCDPISGHTALYWYRQSLGQGLEFLIYFQGNSAPDKSGLPSDRFSAERTGGSVSTLTIQRTQQEDSAVYLCASSRSPTAYEQYFGPGTRLTVT.

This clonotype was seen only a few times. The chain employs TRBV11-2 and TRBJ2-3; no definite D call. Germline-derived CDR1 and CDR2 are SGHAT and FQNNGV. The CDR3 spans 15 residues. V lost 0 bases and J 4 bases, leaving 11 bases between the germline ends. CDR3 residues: CASSLESGFADTQYF. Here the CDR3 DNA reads TGTGCCAGCAGCTTAGAATCCGGGTTCGCAGATACGCAGTATTTT.

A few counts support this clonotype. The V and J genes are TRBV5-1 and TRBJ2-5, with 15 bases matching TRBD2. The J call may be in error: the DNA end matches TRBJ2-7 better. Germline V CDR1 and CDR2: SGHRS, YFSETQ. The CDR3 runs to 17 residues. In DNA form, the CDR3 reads TGCGCCAGCAGCTTAACGGGACTAGCGGGGGGACCCTACGAGCAGTACTTC. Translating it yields CASSLTGLAGGPYEQYF.

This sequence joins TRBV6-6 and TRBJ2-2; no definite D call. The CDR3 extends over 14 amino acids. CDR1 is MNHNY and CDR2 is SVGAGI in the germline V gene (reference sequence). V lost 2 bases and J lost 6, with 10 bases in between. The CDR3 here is CASSYPTVSGELFF. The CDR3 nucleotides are TGTGCCAGCAGTTACCCAACAGTATCCGGGGAGCTGTTTTTT.

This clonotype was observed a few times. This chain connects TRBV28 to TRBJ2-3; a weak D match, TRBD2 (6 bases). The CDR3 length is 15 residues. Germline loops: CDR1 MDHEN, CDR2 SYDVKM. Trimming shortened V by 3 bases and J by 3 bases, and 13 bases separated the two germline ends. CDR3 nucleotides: TGTGCCAGCAGTTTTGGAGCGGGCGGTACAGATACGCAGTATTTT. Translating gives CASSFGAGGTDTQYF. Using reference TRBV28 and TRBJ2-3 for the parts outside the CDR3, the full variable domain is DVKVTQSSRYLVKRTGEKVFLECVQDMDHENMFWYRQDPGLGLRLIYFSYDVKMKEKGDIPEGYSVSREKKERFSLILESASTNQTSMYLCASSFGAGGTDTQYFGPGTRLTVL.

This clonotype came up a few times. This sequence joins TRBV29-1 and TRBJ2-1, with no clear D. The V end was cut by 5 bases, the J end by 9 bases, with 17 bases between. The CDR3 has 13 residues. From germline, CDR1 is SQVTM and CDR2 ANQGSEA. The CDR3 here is CSVIWVGVGEQFF. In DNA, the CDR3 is TGCAGCGTTATATGGGTGGGTGTTGGTGAGCAGTTCTTC.

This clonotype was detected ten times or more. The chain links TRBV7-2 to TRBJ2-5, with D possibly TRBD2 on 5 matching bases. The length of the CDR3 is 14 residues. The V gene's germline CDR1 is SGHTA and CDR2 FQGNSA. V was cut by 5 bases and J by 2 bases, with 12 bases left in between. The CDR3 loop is CASSPRAVQETQYF. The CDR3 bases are TGTGCCAGCAGCCCTCGAGCGGTACAAGAGACCCAGTACTTC.

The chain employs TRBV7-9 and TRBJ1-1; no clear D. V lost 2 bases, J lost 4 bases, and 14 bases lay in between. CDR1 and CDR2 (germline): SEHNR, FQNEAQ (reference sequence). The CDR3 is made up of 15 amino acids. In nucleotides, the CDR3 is TGTGCCAGCAGCTTAAGGTCGACACTGGGCACTGAAGCTTTCTTT. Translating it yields CASSLRSTLGTEAFF.

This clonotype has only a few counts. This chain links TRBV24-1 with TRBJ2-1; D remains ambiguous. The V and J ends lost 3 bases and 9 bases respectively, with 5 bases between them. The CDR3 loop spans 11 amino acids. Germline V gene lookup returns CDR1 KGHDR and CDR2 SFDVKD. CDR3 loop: CATSDGVEQFF. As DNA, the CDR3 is TGTGCCACCAGTGATGGGGTTGAGCAGTTCTTC.

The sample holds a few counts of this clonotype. The CDR3 DNA reads as TGTGCCAGCAGCAAATACAGGGCCTACGAGCAGTACTTC. Protein product: CASSKYRAYEQYF. The chain employs TRBV6-1 and TRBJ2-5; D possibly corresponds to TRBD1 (6 bases). With the DNA end fitting TRBJ2-7 better, the J assignment may be wrong. Germline lookup yields CDR1 MNHNS and CDR2 SASEGT. The CDR3 has 13 amino acids.

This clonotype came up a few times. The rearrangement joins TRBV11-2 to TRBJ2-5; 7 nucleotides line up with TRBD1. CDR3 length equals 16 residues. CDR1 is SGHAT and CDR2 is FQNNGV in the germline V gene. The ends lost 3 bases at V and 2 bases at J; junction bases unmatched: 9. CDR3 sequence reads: CASSLGMDRTQETQYF. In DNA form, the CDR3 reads TGTGCCAGCAGCTTGGGAATGGACAGGACGCAAGAGACCCAGTACTTC.

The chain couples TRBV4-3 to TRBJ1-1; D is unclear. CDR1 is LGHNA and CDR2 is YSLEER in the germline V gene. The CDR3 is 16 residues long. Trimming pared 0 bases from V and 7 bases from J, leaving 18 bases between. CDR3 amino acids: CASSQDSQPLGGEAFF. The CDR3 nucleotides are TGCGCCAGCAGCCAAGATAGTCAGCCTTTAGGAGGTGAAGCTTTCTTT.

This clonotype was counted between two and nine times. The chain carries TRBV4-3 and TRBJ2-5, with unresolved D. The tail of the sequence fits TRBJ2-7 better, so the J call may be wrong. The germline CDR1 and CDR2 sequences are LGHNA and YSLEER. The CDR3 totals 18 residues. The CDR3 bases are TGCGCCAGCAGCCAAGATCCCCCCGGAGCGTCAGTCTCCTACGAGCAGTACTTC. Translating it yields CASSQDPPGASVSYEQYF.

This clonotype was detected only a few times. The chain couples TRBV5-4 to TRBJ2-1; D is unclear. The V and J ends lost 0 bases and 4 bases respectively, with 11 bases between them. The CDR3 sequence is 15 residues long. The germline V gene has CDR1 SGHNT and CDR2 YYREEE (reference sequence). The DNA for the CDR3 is TGTGCCAGCAGCTTGGTATTAGGAACGTACAATGAGCAGTTCTTC. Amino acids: CASSLVLGTYNEQFF. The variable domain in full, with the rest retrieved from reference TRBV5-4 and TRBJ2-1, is ETGVTQSPTHLIKTRGQQVTLRCSSQSGHNTVSWYQQALGQGPQFIFQYYREEENGRGNFPPRFSGLQFPNYSSELNVNALELDDSALYLCASSLVLGTYNEQFFGPGTRLTVL.

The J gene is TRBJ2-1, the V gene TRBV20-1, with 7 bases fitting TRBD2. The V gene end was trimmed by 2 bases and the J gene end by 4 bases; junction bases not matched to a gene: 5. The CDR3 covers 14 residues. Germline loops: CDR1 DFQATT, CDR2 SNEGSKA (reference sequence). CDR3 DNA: TGCAGTGCTAGATCGCTAGCGGATTACAATGAGCAGTTCTTC. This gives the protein CSARSLADYNEQFF.

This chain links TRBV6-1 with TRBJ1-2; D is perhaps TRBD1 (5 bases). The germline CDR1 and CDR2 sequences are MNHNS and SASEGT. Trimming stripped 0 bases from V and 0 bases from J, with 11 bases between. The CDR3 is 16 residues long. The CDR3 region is CASSEAWGNPNYGYTF. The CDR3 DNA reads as TGTGCCAGCAGTGAAGCGTGGGGGAACCCTAACTATGGCTACACCTTC.

As DNA, the CDR3 is TGTGCCAGCAGCCCCTGGGACGAGCAGTACTTC. Translating gives CASSPWDEQYF. The genes are TRBV7-9 and TRBJ2-7; no clear D. The CDR3 has 11 residues. CDR1 and CDR2 (germline): SEHNR, FQNEAQ (reference sequence). V lost 5 bases, J lost 5 bases, and 7 bases lay in between.

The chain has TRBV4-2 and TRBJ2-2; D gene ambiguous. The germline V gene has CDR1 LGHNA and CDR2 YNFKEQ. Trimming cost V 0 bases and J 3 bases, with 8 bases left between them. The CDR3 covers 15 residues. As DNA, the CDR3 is TGTGCCAGCAGCCAAGATGACGGGTACACCGGGGAGCTGTTTTTT. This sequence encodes CASSQDDGYTGELFF.

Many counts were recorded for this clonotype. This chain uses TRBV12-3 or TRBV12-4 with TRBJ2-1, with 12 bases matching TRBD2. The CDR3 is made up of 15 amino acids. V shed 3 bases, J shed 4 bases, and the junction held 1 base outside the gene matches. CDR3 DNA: TGTGCCAGCAGTTTCGGACTAGCGGGGTACAATGAGCAGTTCTTC. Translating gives CASSFGLAGYNEQFF.